These 22 T cell receptor beta chains were sequenced from one sample in a study of cytomegalovirus exposure and HLA in healthy donors. Primers: 60 Vbeta forward and 13 Jbeta reverse. The protocol was immunoSEQ multiplex PCR, while the TCRdb copy is restricted to in-frame clones and leaves out a portion. Here the sample spans some 160,000 clones, approximately 84% being singletons. The sample was PBMCs. The receptors were sampled from a woman aged 35 to 49 in good health and CMV-seropositive.

This clone was counted a single time. The chain carries TRBV1 and TRBJ1-1; the table's D call of TRBD1 was not tested on the DNA. TRBV1 is marked as a pseudogene. CDR3 size: 13 residues. In nucleotides, the CDR3 is TGCACCAGCAGCCAAGAGGACAGAACTAAAGCTTTCTTT. Amino acids: CTSSQEDRTKAFF.

V is TRBV18 and J is TRBJ1-1, with TRBD1 matching 7 bases. The J segment lost 5 bases and the V segment lost 5 bases, leaving 5 bases of the junction unmatched. The CDR3 has 13 amino acids. In germline, CDR1 is KGHSH, CDR2 LQKENI. CDR3 sequence (DNA): TGTGCCAGCTCAAGGGACAGAGGAACTGAAGCTTTCTTT. Translated, it gives CASSRDRGTEAFF.

In its sample, this clone was seen once. The chain is built from TRBV6-5 and TRBJ1-1, with D possibly being TRBD1 (6 bases). V was pared by 9 bases and J by 4 bases, with 15 bases between. The CDR3 totals 13 residues. Looked up from germline, CDR1 is MNHEY and CDR2 is SVGAGI. Here the CDR3 reads CASQKGGGTEAFF. CDR3 DNA sequence: TGTGCCAGTCAAAAGGGAGGGGGCACTGAAGCTTTCTTT.

The rearrangement links TRBV6-6 to TRBJ2-5; TRBD2 is a possible D gene (6 bases). CDR1 and CDR2 (germline): MNHNY, SVGAGI (reference sequence). V shed 0 bases and J shed 0 bases, with 11 bases lying between them. The CDR3 runs to 16 residues. CDR3 protein: CASSYSLGTYQETQYF. DNA of the CDR3: TGTGCCAGCAGTTACTCTTTGGGGACTTACCAAGAGACCCAGTACTTC.

The rearrangement joins TRBV19 to TRBJ1-5, with 8 nucleotides matching TRBD1. This CDR3 is built from 14 residues. V dropped 5 bases and J dropped 3; count of bases not matched to a gene: 3. Germline V gene data show CDR1 as LNHDA and CDR2 as SQIVND (reference sequence). The CDR3: CASSWGQANQPQHF. The CDR3 bases are TGTGCCAGTAGTTGGGGACAGGCCAATCAGCCCCAGCATTTT.

J is TRBJ1-1 and V is TRBV10-3; possibly TRBD1 for D (5 bases). Germline lookup yields CDR1 ENHRY and CDR2 SYGVKD. The CDR3 length is 13 residues. V was trimmed by 10 bases and J by 3 bases, leaving 15 bases between them. CDR3 DNA sequence: TGTGCCACTGGGTTTGGGGCCGACACTGAAGCTTTCTTT. This translates into CATGFGADTEAFF.

This chain joins TRBV2 and TRBJ2-7; TRBD1 matches at 9 bases. Germline trimming cut 8 bases from V and 1 base from J; bases unmatched to any gene: 3. Per the germline V gene, CDR1 is SNHLY and CDR2 is FYNNEI. There are 13 residues in the CDR3. CDR3 sequence reads: CASGGTGSYEQYF. DNA for the CDR3: TGTGCCAGCGGGGGGACAGGGTCCTACGAGCAGTACTTC.

The V and J genes are TRBV30 and TRBJ1-2, with a weak D call TRBD1 (5 bases). The CDR3 loop spans 9 amino acids. CDR1 is GTSNPN and CDR2 is SVGIG in the germline V gene (reference sequence). The V end lost 7 bases, the J end lost 5 bases, and 5 bases lay between the germline ends. The DNA of the CDR3 is TGTGCCTCAGGGTATGGCTACACCTTC. Encoded protein: CASGYGYTF.

This clone was seen a few times. The chain joins TRBV5-6 to TRBJ1-6, with no clear D. Germline CDR1 SGHDT, CDR2 YYEEEE. With 4 bases removed from V and 5 bases from J, the gap between germline ends came to 7 bases. The CDR3 loop spans 13 amino acids. In DNA, the CDR3 is TGTGCCAGCAGCCCCGGGAATAATTCACCCCTCCACTTT. It is translated as CASSPGNNSPLHF.

The chain has TRBV10-2 and TRBJ2-1, with 12 bases that match TRBD2. Germline V gene sequence: CDR1 WSHSY, CDR2 SAAADI. Trimming removed 6 bases from V and 7 bases from J; junction bases left unmatched: 7. The CDR3 consists of 15 residues. CDR3 loop: CASSASGGAGNEQFF. CDR3 bases: TGCGCCAGCAGCGCTAGCGGGGGGGCTGGTAATGAGCAGTTCTTC.

The J gene is TRBJ2-2, the V gene TRBV5-6; perhaps TRBD1 as D (7 bases). The CDR3 covers 17 residues. CDR1 and CDR2 from the germline V gene are SGHDT and YYEEEE. V gave up 3 bases and J gave up 7 bases, with 22 bases separating them. CDR3 region: CASSSGFSGGSGGELFF. CDR3 bases: TGTGCCAGCAGCTCCGGCTTCTCAGGGGGTAGCGGCGGGGAGCTGTTTTTT.

This sequence joins TRBV30 and TRBJ2-5, with 7 bases aligning to TRBD2. CDR1 and CDR2 from the germline V gene are GTSNPN and SVGIG (reference sequence). With V trimmed by 3 bases and J by 2 bases, 3 bases remained unmatched. The CDR3 sequence is 13 residues long. The CDR3 DNA follows: TGTGCCTGGAGCCCGGGACTACAAGAGACCCAGTACTTC. This gives the protein CAWSPGLQETQYF.

V gene TRBV30 combines with J gene TRBJ2-1, with TRBD1 matching 9 bases. Germline V gives CDR1 GTSNPN, CDR2 SVGIG (reference sequence). The CDR3 sequence is 14 residues long. V was pared by 2 bases and J by 6 bases, with 5 bases of the junction left unmatched. CDR3 region: CAWSPRDRVNEQFF. The CDR3 region has the DNA TGTGCCTGGAGTCCCCGGGACAGGGTCAATGAGCAGTTCTTC.

The chain joins TRBV9 to TRBJ2-5; TRBD1 is a possible D gene (5 bases). From germline, CDR1 is SGDLS and CDR2 YYNGEE. The CDR3 length is 16 residues. V was clipped by 1 base and J by 0 bases, with 13 bases between them. As DNA, the CDR3 is TGTGCCAGCAGCGTATTGGGGCGTGTCGACCAAGAGACCCAGTACTTC. This encodes CASSVLGRVDQETQYF.

The rearrangement joins TRBV7-2 to TRBJ1-2; no clear D gene. CDR3 length: 16 amino acids. V dropped 4 bases and J dropped 5 bases, with 20 bases sitting between them. Germline values: CDR1 SGHTA, CDR2 FQGNSA. Here the CDR3 reads CASSSTPPTEGYGYTF. The CDR3, as DNA: TGTGCCAGCAGCTCCACACCCCCGACGGAGGGTTATGGCTACACCTTC.

This clone was seen only once. V and J are TRBV5-1 and TRBJ2-1; TRBD1 agrees at 7 bases. V shed 3 bases and J 0 bases; nucleotides not matched to a gene: 9. This CDR3 region has 17 residues. Germline V lookup: CDR1 SGHRS, CDR2 YFSETQ. The CDR3 region has the DNA TGCGCCAGCAGCTCCCCGACAGGGACCATCTCCTACAATGAGCAGTTCTTC. It is translated as CASSSPTGTISYNEQFF.

The V and J genes are TRBV20-1 and TRBJ2-5, with D possibly TRBD1 on 5 matching bases. Germline CDR1 reads DFQATT; CDR2 reads SNEGSKA (reference sequence). The CDR3 length is 11 residues. The V and J ends lost 6 bases and 2 bases respectively, with 7 bases between them. The CDR3 region is CSAQDQETQYF. The CDR3 nucleotides are TGCAGTGCACAGGATCAAGAGACCCAGTACTTC.

The chain has TRBV2 and TRBJ2-3, with D uncertain. There are 15 residues in the CDR3. Trimming removed 4 bases at V and 3 bases at J, with 14 bases between. Germline values: CDR1 SNHLY, CDR2 FYNNEI. CDR3 bases: TGTGCCAGCAGTGTTCGGTCAGGCACGACAGATACGCAGTATTTT. Translating it yields CASSVRSGTTDTQYF.

The chain carries TRBV6-1 and TRBJ2-3; 10 nucleotides match TRBD2. The J segment lost 6 bases and the V segment lost 3 bases, leaving 6 bases of the junction unmatched. The length of the CDR3 is 15 residues. Germline V gene data show CDR1 as MNHNS and CDR2 as SASEGT. In DNA, the CDR3 is TGTGCCAGCAGTGAGAGCGGGGGGGCGGCGGATACGCAGTATTTT. This encodes CASSESGGAADTQYF.

The chain is built from TRBV4-3 and TRBJ1-2; D gene uncertain. The CDR3 has 14 residues. Germline CDR1 reads LGHNA; CDR2 reads YSLEER. Trimming removed 5 bases from V and 3 bases from J, with 13 bases in between. CDR3 loop: CASSGGLGDYGYTF. In DNA form, the CDR3 reads TGCGCCAGCAGCGGAGGATTGGGTGACTATGGCTACACCTTC.

Written as DNA, the CDR3 is TGTGCCAGCAGCTTGGAAGGGGCGTCCGGAAACACCATATATTTT. Residues: CASSLEGASGNTIYF. The chain couples TRBV5-4 to TRBJ1-3; possible D gene TRBD1, 5 bases. This CDR3 has 15 amino acids. Trimming took 0 bases from V and 4 from J, leaving 11 bases between them. Germline CDR1 is SGHNT and CDR2 is YYREEE (reference sequence). Supplemented by reference TRBV5-4 and TRBJ1-3, the full variable domain reads ETGVTQSPTHLIKTRGQQVTLRCSSQSGHNTVSWYQQALGQGPQFIFQYYREEENGRGNFPPRFSGLQFPNYSSELNVNALELDDSALYLCASSLEGASGNTIYFGEGSWLTVV.

V is TRBV6-5 and J is TRBJ2-5, with 7 bases identical to TRBD1. In germline, CDR1 is MNHEY, CDR2 SVGAGI. This CDR3 has 14 amino acids. J lost 1 base, V lost 4 bases, and 3 bases had no gene match. CDR3 nucleotides: TGTGCCAGCAGTTCCGGGACAGCCCAAGAGACCCAGTACTTC. This sequence encodes CASSSGTAQETQYF.